One and the same sample provided the 6 T cell receptor beta chains below, sequenced in a study of blood T cells in healthy people across ages. The use of a sample-barcoded 5' primer and a J-beta primer mix characterized a second PCR of roughly 7 to 11 cycles. TCRdb re-called the 5' RACE reads through MiXCR, storing one row per CDR3 protein. The sample holds approximately 810,000 distinct CDR3 sequences, 25% to 30% seen once. Sequencing was carried out using blood. The origin of the receptors is a woman at least 80 years old in good health.

The J gene is TRBJ1-2, the V gene TRBV6-1, with D tentatively TRBD1 (5 bases). The CDR3 loop spans 13 amino acids. The germline CDR1 and CDR2 sequences are MNHNS and SASEGT. Trimming shortened V by 2 bases and J by 7 bases, and 11 bases separated the two germline ends. DNA for the CDR3: TGTGCCAGCAGTGAAAGGGCTGGGGCTGGCTACACCTTC. Its protein product is CASSERAGAGYTF.

This clonotype came up many times. V usage is TRBV20-1 and J usage is TRBJ2-7; a weak D match, TRBD1 (5 bases). The CDR3 has 15 residues. Trimming removed 3 bases at V and 2 bases at J, with 17 bases between. Germline assignment: CDR1 DFQATT and CDR2 SNEGSKA (reference sequence). The CDR3 DNA reads TGCAGTGCTAGTTCCCCTCGACAGTCCGCCTACGAGCAGTACTTC. It codes for CSASSPRQSAYEQYF.

The chain couples TRBV5-6 to TRBJ1-3; no clear D. This CDR3 has 14 amino acids. From germline, CDR1 is SGHDT and CDR2 YYEEEE. Deletions cut 2 bases from V and 8 bases from J, with 14 bases between. CDR3: CASSLLSGSYTIYF. CDR3 bases: TGTGCCAGCAGCTTACTTTCGGGGTCTTACACCATATATTTT.

This clonotype was observed at least ten times. The chain joins TRBV7-6 to TRBJ2-5, with D maybe TRBD1 (5 bases). Trimming cost V 7 bases and J 5 bases, with 14 bases left between them. CDR1 is SGHVS, CDR2 FNYEAQ, per germline. The CDR3 is made up of 13 amino acids. CDR3 sequence (DNA): TGTGCCAGCACCCTCTTTAGGGGTGAGACCCAGTACTTC. This encodes CASTLFRGETQYF.

V and J are TRBV28 and TRBJ2-7; D not resolved. The CDR3 totals 10 residues. Germline CDR1 and CDR2: MDHEN and SYDVKM. This chain's CDR3 is CVTTGSEQYF. The CDR3 coding sequence is TGTGTCACGACTGGGTCCGAGCAGTACTTC.

V usage is TRBV4-3 and J usage is TRBJ2-7; D is perhaps TRBD1 or TRBD2 (7 bases each). This CDR3 is 17 amino acids long. Germline loops: CDR1 LGHNA, CDR2 YSLEER. V shed 2 bases and J shed 5 bases, with 22 bases lying between them. CDR3 protein: CASSQTRQGGGFNEQYF. In DNA, the CDR3 is TGCGCCAGCAGCCAAACCCGACAGGGAGGGGGATTCAACGAGCAGTACTTC.